The sequence of this TCR beta chain was determined in a study of cytomegalovirus exposure and HLA in healthy donors. Study background: A data release that came early held approximately 85 million unique TCRs from HLA-typed donors.

Germline CDR1 MNHNY, CDR2 SVGAGI (reference sequence). CDR3 length: 12 amino acids. Trimming took off 6 bases at V and 2 bases at J, with 7 bases between the two ends. A word on this clone: Its antigen is as yet unknown.

Overall study results and limits: Later on, an analysis tied over 15,000 TCR beta sequences to HLA alleles at 0.05 false discovery rate. Altogether, 170 or so TCR beta chains were recorded as cytomegalovirus-associated. Judged likely to be a sequencing artifact was a cluster of highly shared sequence variants.

The PCR made use of 60 Vbeta and 13 Jbeta primers. The protocol was immunoSEQ multiplex PCR, while the TCRdb copy is restricted to in-frame clones and leaves out a portion. Of some 130,000 clones listed, roughly 77% were seen once; the top ten hold 3.9%. Source material: PBMCs. This rearrangement joins TRBV6-6 to TRBJ2-5, with D maybe TRBD1 (6 bases). The receptor's source is a male donor in good health and CMV-seronegative. The CDR3 bases are TGTGCCAGCAGGGGACAACAAGAGACCCAGTACTTC. It is translated as CASRGQQETQYF.